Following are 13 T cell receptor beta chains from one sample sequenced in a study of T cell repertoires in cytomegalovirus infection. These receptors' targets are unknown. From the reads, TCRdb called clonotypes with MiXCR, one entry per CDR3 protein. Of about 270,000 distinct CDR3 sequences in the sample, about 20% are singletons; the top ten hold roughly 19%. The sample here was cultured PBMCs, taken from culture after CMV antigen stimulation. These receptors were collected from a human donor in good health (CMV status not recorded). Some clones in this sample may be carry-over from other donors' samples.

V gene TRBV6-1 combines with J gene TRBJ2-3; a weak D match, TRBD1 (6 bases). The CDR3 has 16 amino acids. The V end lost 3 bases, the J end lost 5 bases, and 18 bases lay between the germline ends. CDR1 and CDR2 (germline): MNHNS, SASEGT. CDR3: CASSDWLQGFLDTQYF. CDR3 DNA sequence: TGTGCCAGCAGTGATTGGTTGCAGGGGTTTTTAGATACGCAGTATTTT.

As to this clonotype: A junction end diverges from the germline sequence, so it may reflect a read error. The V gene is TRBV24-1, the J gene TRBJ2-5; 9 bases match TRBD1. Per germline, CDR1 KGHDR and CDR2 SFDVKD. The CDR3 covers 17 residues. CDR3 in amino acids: CATSAGTGSGGQETLYF. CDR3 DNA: TGTGCCACCAGTGCCGGGACAGGGTCGGGGGGCCAAGAGACCCTGTACTTC.

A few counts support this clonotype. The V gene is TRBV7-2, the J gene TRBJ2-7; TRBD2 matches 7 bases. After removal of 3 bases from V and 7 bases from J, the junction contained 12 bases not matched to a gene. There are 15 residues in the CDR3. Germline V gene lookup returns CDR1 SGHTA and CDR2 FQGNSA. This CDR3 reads CASSFSTGVGGEQYF. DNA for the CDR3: TGTGCCAGCAGCTTCTCGACGGGGGTGGGAGGGGAGCAGTACTTC.

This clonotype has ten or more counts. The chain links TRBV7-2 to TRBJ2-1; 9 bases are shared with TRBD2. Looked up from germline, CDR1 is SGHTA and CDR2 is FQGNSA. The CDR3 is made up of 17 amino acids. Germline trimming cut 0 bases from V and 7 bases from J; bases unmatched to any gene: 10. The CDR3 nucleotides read TGTGCCAGCAGCTTAGCTCCGAGGACTAGCGTGGGGAATGAGCAGTTCTTC. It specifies CASSLAPRTSVGNEQFF.

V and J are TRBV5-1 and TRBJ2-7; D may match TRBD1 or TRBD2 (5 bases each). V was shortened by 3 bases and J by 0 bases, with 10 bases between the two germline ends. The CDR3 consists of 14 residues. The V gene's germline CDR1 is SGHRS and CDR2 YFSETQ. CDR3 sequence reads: CASSYGASSYEQYF. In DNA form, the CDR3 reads TGCGCCAGCAGCTACGGGGCTAGCTCCTACGAGCAGTACTTC.

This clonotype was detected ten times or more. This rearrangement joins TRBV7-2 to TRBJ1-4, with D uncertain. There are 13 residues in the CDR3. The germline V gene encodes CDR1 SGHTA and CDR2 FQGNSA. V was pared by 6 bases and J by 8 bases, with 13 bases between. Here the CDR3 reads CASSRAGNEKLFF. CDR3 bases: TGTGCCAGCAGTCGCGCCGGGAACGAAAAACTGTTTTTT.

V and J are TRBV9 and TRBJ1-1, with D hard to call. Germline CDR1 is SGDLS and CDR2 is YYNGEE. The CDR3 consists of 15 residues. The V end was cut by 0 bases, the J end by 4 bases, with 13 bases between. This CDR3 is CASSVVGGLGTEAFF. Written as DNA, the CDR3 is TGTGCCAGCAGCGTAGTTGGAGGGCTTGGCACTGAAGCTTTCTTT.

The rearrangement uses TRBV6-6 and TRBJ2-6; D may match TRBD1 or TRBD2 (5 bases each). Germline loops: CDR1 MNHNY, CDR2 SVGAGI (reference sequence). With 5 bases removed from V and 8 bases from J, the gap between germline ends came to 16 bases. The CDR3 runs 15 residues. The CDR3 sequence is CASSAGAYTPNVLTF. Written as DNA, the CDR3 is TGTGCCAGCAGTGCCGGGGCCTATACACCCAACGTCCTGACTTTC.

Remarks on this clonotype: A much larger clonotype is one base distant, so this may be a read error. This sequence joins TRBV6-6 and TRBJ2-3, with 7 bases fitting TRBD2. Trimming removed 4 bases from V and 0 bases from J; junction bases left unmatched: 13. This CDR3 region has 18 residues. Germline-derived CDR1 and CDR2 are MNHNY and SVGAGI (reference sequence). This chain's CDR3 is CASSSRAAGLQSTDTQYF. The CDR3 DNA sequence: TGTGCCAGCAGTTCCCGAGCAGCGGGACTCCAAAGCACAGATACGCAGTATTTT.

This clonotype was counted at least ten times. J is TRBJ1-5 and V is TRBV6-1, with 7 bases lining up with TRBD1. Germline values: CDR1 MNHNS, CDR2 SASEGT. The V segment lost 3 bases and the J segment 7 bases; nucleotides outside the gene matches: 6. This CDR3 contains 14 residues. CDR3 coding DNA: TGTGCCAGCAGTGACACAGGGGCTGGACAGCCCCAGCATTTT. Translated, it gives CASSDTGAGQPQHF.

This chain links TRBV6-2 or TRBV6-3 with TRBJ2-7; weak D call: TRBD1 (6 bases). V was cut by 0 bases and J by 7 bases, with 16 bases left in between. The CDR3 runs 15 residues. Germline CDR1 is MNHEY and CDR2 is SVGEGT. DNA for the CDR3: TGTGCCAGCAGTTACTCGGGCCAAACAGGGCGTGAGCAGTACGTC. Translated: CASSYSGQTGREQYV.

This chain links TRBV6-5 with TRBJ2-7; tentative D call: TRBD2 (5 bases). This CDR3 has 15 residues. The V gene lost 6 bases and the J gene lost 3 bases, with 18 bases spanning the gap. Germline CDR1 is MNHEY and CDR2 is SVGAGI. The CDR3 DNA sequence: TGTGCCAGCAGCTTCAGCCGGGCCAGCGGCTACGAGCAGTACTTC. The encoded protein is CASSFSRASGYEQYF.

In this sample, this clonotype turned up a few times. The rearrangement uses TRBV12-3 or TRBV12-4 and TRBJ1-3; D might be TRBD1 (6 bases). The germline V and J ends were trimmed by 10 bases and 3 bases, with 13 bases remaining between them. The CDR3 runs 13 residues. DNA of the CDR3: TGTGCCACCCAACAGGGACTTGGAAACACCATATATTTT. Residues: CATQQGLGNTIYF.